Below, 25 T cell receptor beta chains from the same sample are listed, as sequenced in a study of T cell responses to AZD1222 COVID-19 vaccine. TCRdb's table, derived via immunoSEQ multiplex PCR, lists solely in-frame clones and lacks some. This sample carries 150,000 to 200,000 clones, roughly 93% of them seen once, and the ten largest clones take about 1%. Source: peripheral blood, taken on day 0 of AZD1222 vaccination. The receptors originated from an adult in good health.

This chain joins TRBV18 and TRBJ1-5, with D possibly TRBD1 on 5 matching bases. Germline CDR1 and CDR2: KGHSH and LQKENI. Trimming removed 1 base from V and 1 base from J, with 8 bases in between. The CDR3 covers 15 residues. DNA of the CDR3: TGTGCCAGCTCACCACAGGGGACGAGCAATCAGCCCCAGCATTTT. This encodes CASSPQGTSNQPQHF.

V is TRBV27 and J is TRBJ2-6; D is possibly TRBD2 (6 bases). Trimming took off 3 bases at V and 0 bases at J, with 6 bases between the two ends. Germline loops: CDR1 MNHEY, CDR2 SMNVEV (reference sequence). The CDR3 sequence is 15 residues long. This chain's CDR3 is CASSFGGSGANVLTF. CDR3 DNA sequence: TGTGCCAGCAGTTTCGGGGGCTCTGGGGCCAACGTCCTGACTTTC.

The V call is TRBV19, the J call TRBJ1-6; 9 bases fit TRBD1. Germline loops: CDR1 LNHDA, CDR2 SQIVND (reference sequence). The CDR3 has 15 residues. With 3 bases clipped from V and 7 bases from J, the junction kept 4 bases outside the gene matches. The CDR3 spells CASSIGTGFNSPLHF. CDR3 DNA: TGTGCCAGTAGTATCGGGACAGGGTTCAATTCACCCCTCCACTTT.

The chain employs TRBV9 and TRBJ1-2; D remains ambiguous. Germline loops: CDR1 SGDLS, CDR2 YYNGEE. This CDR3 is built from 17 residues. V dropped 0 bases and J dropped 2 bases, with 17 bases sitting between them. This chain's CDR3 is CASSVDPRTGKNYGYTF. In DNA, the CDR3 is TGTGCCAGCAGCGTAGATCCCCGGACGGGGAAAAACTATGGCTACACCTTC.

The gene calls are TRBV14 and TRBJ1-2, with a tentative D call TRBD1 (6 bases). The germline gives CDR1 SGHDN, CDR2 FVKESK. The CDR3 covers 14 residues. The V end was cut by 4 bases, the J end by 4 bases, with 13 bases between. The CDR3 spells CASSPGANGYGYTF. The CDR3 DNA reads TGTGCCAGCAGCCCAGGGGCGAACGGCTATGGCTACACCTTC.

The rearrangement joins TRBV19 to TRBJ1-4, with TRBD1 as a possible D gene (5 bases). This CDR3 region has 14 residues. From germline, CDR1 is LNHDA and CDR2 SQIVND (reference sequence). V dropped 5 bases and J dropped 6 bases, with 13 bases sitting between them. For the CDR3, the DNA is TGTGCCAGTAGTCCCTCGGGACTCTATGAAAAACTGTTTTTT. Protein sequence: CASSPSGLYEKLFF.

The rearrangement links TRBV20-1 to TRBJ2-3; D unresolved. This CDR3 comprises 11 residues. Germline V gene lookup returns CDR1 DFQATT and CDR2 SNEGSKA (reference sequence). Here the CDR3 DNA reads TGCAGCTCCTTCCGTGGGGATACGCAGTATTTT. It specifies CSSFRGDTQYF.

The CDR3 DNA sequence: TGCGCCAGCAGCCAAGATACAGGTAGCAACGAGCAGTACTTC. Its translation is CASSQDTGSNEQYF. J is TRBJ2-7 and V is TRBV4-3; a possible D gene is TRBD1 (5 bases). Trimming took 0 bases from V and 5 from J, leaving 11 bases between them. Germline values: CDR1 LGHNA, CDR2 YSLEER. The CDR3 extends over 14 amino acids.

The gene calls are TRBV5-1 and TRBJ2-7; 11 nucleotides line up with TRBD2. CDR1 is SGHRS and CDR2 is YFSETQ in the germline V gene. After removal of 0 bases from V and 4 bases from J, the junction contained 6 bases not matched to a gene. The length of the CDR3 is 16 residues. DNA for the CDR3: TGCGCCAGCAGCTTGGCTAGCGGGGGGCCTACTTACGAGCAGTACTTC. It is translated as CASSLASGGPTYEQYF.

V gene TRBV28 combines with J gene TRBJ1-3; 7 positions match TRBD1. The CDR3 consists of 17 residues. Germline-derived CDR1 and CDR2 are MDHEN and SYDVKM. V lost 3 bases to trimming and J lost 2 bases; unmatched junction nucleotides: 10. CDR3 amino acids: CASSFIGQGVPGNTIYF. DNA of the CDR3: TGTGCCAGCAGTTTCATCGGCCAGGGGGTGCCTGGAAACACCATATATTTT.

The gene calls are TRBV3-1 (or the pseudogene TRBV3-2) and TRBJ1-1; D may be TRBD1 (6 bases). CDR1 is LGHDT, CDR2 YNNKEL, per germline (reference sequence). The CDR3 runs to 16 residues. V lost 7 bases, J lost 5 bases, and 23 bases lay in between. CDR3 sequence (DNA): TGTGCCAGCAACCTAGACCCCTGGACAGACCCAACTGAAGCTTTCTTT. The encoded protein is CASNLDPWTDPTEAFF.

The rearrangement joins TRBV3-1 (or the pseudogene TRBV3-2) to TRBJ2-4; TRBD1 matches at 8 bases. This CDR3 comprises 18 residues. Germline V gives CDR1 LGHDT, CDR2 YNNKEL (reference sequence). J was trimmed by 0 bases and V by 4 bases; bases with no gene match: 11. CDR3 nucleotides: TGTGCCAGCAGCCCCTTTCCGTCAGGGGGCGCAGCCAAAAACATTCAGTACTTC. Its protein is CASSPFPSGGAAKNIQYF.

This clone has more than one count but fewer than ten. This chain connects TRBV5-1 to TRBJ2-2; D assignment may be TRBD1 or TRBD2 (5 bases each). The germline V and J ends were trimmed by 4 bases and 0 bases, with 13 bases remaining between them. The length of the CDR3 is 16 residues. CDR1 is SGHRS and CDR2 is YFSETQ in the germline V gene. The CDR3 DNA is TGCGCCAGCAGCGAGGGTGGGACCGCGAACACCGGGGAGCTGTTTTTT. This sequence encodes CASSEGGTANTGELFF. Using reference TRBV5-1 and TRBJ2-2 for the parts outside the CDR3, the full variable domain is KAGVTQTPRYLIKTRGQQVTLSCSPISGHRSVSWYQQTPGQGLQFLFEYFSETQRNKGNFPGRFSGRQFSNSRSEMNVSTLELGDSALYLCASSEGGTANTGELFFGEGSRLTVL.

In this sample, this clone turned up once. The chain links TRBV6-1 to TRBJ2-3, with D possibly TRBD2 on 6 matching bases. The CDR3 spans 14 residues. In germline, CDR1 is MNHNS, CDR2 SASEGT. The germline V and J ends were trimmed by 0 bases and 4 bases, with 8 bases remaining between them. The CDR3 nucleotides read TGTGCCAGCAGTGAAGCGGGAGGAGCAGATACGCAGTATTTT. Amino acids: CASSEAGGADTQYF.

The sample holds one count of this clone. The J gene is TRBJ2-4, the V gene TRBV18; TRBD1 agrees at 9 bases. The CDR3 extends over 19 amino acids. In germline, CDR1 is KGHSH, CDR2 LQKENI. Trimming at V came to 2 bases and at J to 0 bases, leaving 11 bases not matched to a gene. For the CDR3, the DNA is TGTGCCAGCTCACCAAGGGGACAGGGTGAGGGAAGAGCCAAAAACATTCAGTACTTC. Its protein is CASSPRGQGEGRAKNIQYF.

The chain combines TRBV28 with TRBJ1-2; 8 nucleotides agree with TRBD1. Germline assignment: CDR1 MDHEN and CDR2 SYDVKM. This CDR3 has 17 residues. The junction had 13 bases not matched to a gene; V was cut back by 5 bases and J by 2 bases. The CDR3 bases are TGTGCCAGCAGTCCACCGGACAGGGTCAGGTGGAACTATGGCTACACCTTC. It specifies CASSPPDRVRWNYGYTF.

The chain carries TRBV7-2 and TRBJ2-5; 7 positions agree with TRBD2. This CDR3 region has 15 residues. The ends lost 4 bases at V and 4 bases at J; junction bases unmatched: 9. Per the germline V gene, CDR1 is SGHTA and CDR2 is FQGNSA. The CDR3 loop is CASSSTTGGGETQYF. The DNA of the CDR3 is TGTGCCAGCAGCTCCACGACGGGGGGAGGAGAGACCCAGTACTTC.

The chain uses TRBV29-1 and TRBJ2-1; 9 bases map to TRBD2. Germline V lookup: CDR1 SQVTM, CDR2 ANQGSEA. The CDR3 spans 13 residues. J gave up 6 bases and V 5 bases, and 5 bases lay outside the gene matches. Written as DNA, the CDR3 is TGCAGCGTTCTGGGTAGCGGGGGCAATGAGCAGTTCTTC. Translated, it gives CSVLGSGGNEQFF.

The chain employs TRBV3-1 (or the pseudogene TRBV3-2) and TRBJ1-2, with D perhaps TRBD1 (5 bases). This CDR3 has 15 amino acids. Per the germline V gene, CDR1 is LGHDT and CDR2 is YNNKEL (reference sequence). Trimming took 4 bases from V and 1 from J, leaving 13 bases between them. CDR3 residues: CASSRGYGGNYGYTF. The CDR3 bases are TGTGCCAGCAGCCGAGGTTACGGGGGTAACTATGGCTACACCTTC.

The chain couples TRBV7-9 to TRBJ1-1, with D possibly TRBD1 on 5 matching bases. With 5 bases removed from V and 5 bases from J, the gap between germline ends came to 6 bases. Germline-derived CDR1 and CDR2 are SEHNR and FQNEAQ (reference sequence). The CDR3 sequence is 11 residues long. CDR3 loop: CASSKGTEAFF. CDR3 nucleotides: TGTGCCAGCAGCAAGGGGACTGAAGCTTTCTTT.

The rearrangement joins TRBV4-2 to TRBJ1-3, with D hard to call. The CDR3 runs to 14 residues. In germline, CDR1 is LGHNA, CDR2 YNFKEQ. V was clipped by 5 bases and J by 2 bases, with 10 bases between them. The CDR3 here is CASSGLTPGNTIYF. The CDR3 nucleotides are TGTGCCAGCAGCGGCCTAACCCCTGGAAACACCATATATTTT.

V and J are TRBV28 and TRBJ1-6, with a weak D call TRBD1 (6 bases). The CDR3 spans 15 residues. V lost 2 bases and J lost 9, with 14 bases in between. The germline CDR1 and CDR2 sequences are MDHEN and SYDVKM. The CDR3 nucleotides read TGTGCCAGCAGTTTAGGGCAGGGGTTTCGTTCACCCCTCCACTTT. It is translated as CASSLGQGFRSPLHF. Supplemented by reference TRBV28 and TRBJ1-6, the full variable domain reads DVKVTQSSRYLVKRTGEKVFLECVQDMDHENMFWYRQDPGLGLRLIYFSYDVKMKEKGDIPEGYSVSREKKERFSLILESASTNQTSMYLCASSLGQGFRSPLHFGNGTRLTVT.

The chain couples TRBV6-4 to TRBJ1-1; D gene ambiguous. The CDR3 covers 16 residues. The V gene's germline CDR1 is MRHNA and CDR2 SNTAGT. Trimming took 2 bases from V and 1 from J, leaving 14 bases between them. The CDR3 region is CASSDTVEAENTEAFF. CDR3 DNA sequence: TGTGCCAGCAGTGACACGGTCGAAGCGGAGAACACTGAAGCTTTCTTT.

The chain is built from TRBV7-2 and TRBJ1-3, with D hard to call. The germline V and J ends were trimmed by 2 bases and 0 bases, with 14 bases remaining between them. Germline CDR1 and CDR2: SGHTA and FQGNSA. This CDR3 is built from 17 residues. The CDR3 DNA is TGTGCCAGCAGCTTAAGGAGTCGGATCTACTCTGGAAACACCATATATTTT. This gives the protein CASSLRSRIYSGNTIYF.

The chain carries TRBV30 and TRBJ2-2; no reliable D call. This CDR3 region has 11 residues. Deletions cut 3 bases from V and 6 bases from J, with 5 bases between. Germline CDR1 GTSNPN, CDR2 SVGIG (reference sequence). CDR3 loop: CAWRVAGELFF. The CDR3 nucleotides are TGTGCCTGGAGGGTGGCCGGGGAGCTGTTTTTT.